This record looks at one TCR beta chain sequence and its context. This sample is part of a study of blood T cell repertoires in COVID-19. For the study at large: The cDNA or gDNA used as material had been derived from T cells, B-cell-depleted T cells, or PBMCs.

TCRdb's copy holds only in-frame clones and misses some; the assay was immunoSEQ multiplex PCR. The sample yields roughly 670,000 clones, approximately 90% seen once. The CDR3 covers 15 residues. V lost 7 bases, J lost 6 bases, and 21 bases lay in between. Germline V gene data show CDR1 as MNHEY and CDR2 as SVGAGI. J is TRBJ1-1 and V is TRBV6-5, with D perhaps matching TRBD1 (5 bases). The specimen was peripheral blood. The sequence derives from a woman aged 18-29 years with acute or convalescent COVID-19. As DNA, the CDR3 is TGTGCCAGCATCCGGGGAGGGCCCTTGGGGGCTGAAGCTTTCTTT. Translation gives CASIRGGPLGAEAFF.